A selection of T cell receptor beta chains follows, all from one sample in a study of T cells in Graves' hyperthyroidism and ophthalmopathy. Each CDR3 protein gets one entry after TCRdb re-called the multiplex PCR reads with MiXCR. Found here are a few hundred thousand distinct CDR3 sequences, just under 15% of them singletons; the top ten hold approximately 30%. What was sequenced was blood. Receptor source: a woman aged 25 to 45 with Graves' hyperthyroidism. Each CDR3 is given with its conserved first and last residue. The D gene is left open where the match is weak. A clone size is listed for some rows: how often the clone was seen (once, few, many), or a class if it is expanded.

V gene,clone size,D gene,CDR3 protein
TRBV28,many,.,CASSLGQQLNEKLFF
TRBV7-9,many,.,CASSLSEAGEQYF
TRBV10-3,.,TRBD2,CAISAGLAGVSLHPDTQYF
TRBV2,few,TRBD2,CASSDSGGRDVTETQYF
TRBV6-1,many,.,CASSGTGNYEQYF
TRBV2,many,.,CASSEDVTGMNYGYTF
TRBV7-3,many,TRBD1,CASNKPRPQGSRGEETEAFF
TRBV20-1,few,.,CSARDSGTENQPQHF
TRBV20-1,few,.,CSATRGQGYTEAFF
TRBV29-1,few,.,CSVEDLGGNYGYTF
TRBV28,many,TRBD2,CASSPQIAGVGEQYF
TRBV30,many,.,CAWSPLSYEQYF
TRBV27,few,.,CASSLRRDTNSNQPQHF
TRBV3-1,many,.,CASSQGGGNTIYF
TRBV30,many,.,CAWSPRTETQYF
TRBV9,.,TRBD2,CASSPTGLAGGDNEQFF
TRBV28,few,.,CTVTVRTANRNTIYF
TRBV6-2/TRBV6-3,.,TRBD2,CASSYYSGNEQYF
TRBV20-1,few,TRBD2,CSARVLREGQTDTQYF
TRBV29-1,.,.,CSVGVGNYNEQFF
TRBV6-5,.,.,CASSYGSALNYGYTF
TRBV20-1,.,.,CSARSSGTGANVLTF